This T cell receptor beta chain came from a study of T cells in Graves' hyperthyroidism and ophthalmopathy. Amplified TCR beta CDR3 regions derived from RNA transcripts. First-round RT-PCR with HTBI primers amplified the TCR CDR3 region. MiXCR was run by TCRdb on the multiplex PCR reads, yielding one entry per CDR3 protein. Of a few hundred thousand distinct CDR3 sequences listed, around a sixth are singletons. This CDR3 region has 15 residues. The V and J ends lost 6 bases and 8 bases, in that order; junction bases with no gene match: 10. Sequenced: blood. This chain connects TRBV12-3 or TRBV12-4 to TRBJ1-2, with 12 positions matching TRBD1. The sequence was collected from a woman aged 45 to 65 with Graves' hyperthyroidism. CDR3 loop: CASSRRGQGAGGYTF. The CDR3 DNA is TGTGCCAGCAGCCGCCGGGGACAGGGGGCCGGAGGCTACACCTTC.